The clone carrying this TCR beta chain was observed once. Its specificity is unknown. Germline CDR1 reads MGHDK; CDR2 reads SYGVNS. V dropped 1 base and J dropped 5 bases, with 12 bases sitting between them. This CDR3 is 14 amino acids long. TCRdb's table, derived via immunoSEQ multiplex PCR, lists solely in-frame clones and lacks some. This sample has 90,000 to 130,000 clones, with more than 85% found just once. This sample is drawn from a study of graft-versus-host responses after intestinal transplantation. Sample: unstimulated CD8+ T cells sorted from spleen or lymph node cells, taken before transplant. This TCR derives from a human donor who was the organ donor for an intestinal transplant. This sequence joins TRBV25-1 and TRBJ2-7; D remains ambiguous. CDR3 sequence reads: CASSELMGFDEQYF. The DNA for the CDR3 is TGTGCCAGCAGTGAATTGATGGGTTTTGACGAGCAGTACTTC.